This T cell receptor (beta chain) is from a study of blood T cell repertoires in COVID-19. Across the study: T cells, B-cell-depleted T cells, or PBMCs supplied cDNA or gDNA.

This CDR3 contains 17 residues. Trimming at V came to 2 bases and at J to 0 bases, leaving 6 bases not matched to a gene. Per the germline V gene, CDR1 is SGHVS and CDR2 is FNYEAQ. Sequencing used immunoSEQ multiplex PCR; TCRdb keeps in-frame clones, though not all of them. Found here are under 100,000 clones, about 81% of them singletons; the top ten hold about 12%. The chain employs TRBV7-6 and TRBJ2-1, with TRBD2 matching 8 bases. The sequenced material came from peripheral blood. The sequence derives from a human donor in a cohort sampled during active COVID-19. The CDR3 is CASSLRAAGGSYNEQFF. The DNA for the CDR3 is TGTGCCAGCAGCTTAAGGGCTGCGGGGGGCTCCTACAATGAGCAGTTCTTC.